Sequencing of this T cell receptor (beta chain) was carried out in a study of siplizumab effects on memory and regulatory T cells. Assay: immunoSEQ multiplex PCR; the TCRdb copy retains only in-frame clones and omits some. The sample includes approximately 100,000 clones, around 90% of them seen just once. On this clone: Its specificity is unknown.

The V end was cut by 2 bases, the J end by 1 base, with 8 bases between. There are 14 residues in the CDR3. Germline V gives CDR1 MNHNS, CDR2 SASEGT. Study-level findings and limits: Researchers could not give a naive or memory phenotype to roughly 75-95% of proliferating CD4+ or CD8+ clones. Major contributors to the alloresponse seemed to be naive T cells, which also appeared more diverse than memory cells.

The sequenced sample was non-Treg CD4+ T cells sorted from blood. The source is a human donor in good health. The chain carries TRBV6-1 and TRBJ1-1; no firm D call. CDR3 coding DNA: TGTGCCAGCAGTGAACAACCAGGGAACACTGAAGCTTTCTTT. It translates to CASSEQPGNTEAFF.